Presented here are 21 T cell receptor beta chains from one specimen sequenced in a study of shared clonotypes between healthy human individuals. The data were produced by immunoSEQ multiplex PCR, yet TCRdb's version contains in-frame clones alone and is incomplete. The profile covers fewer than 600,000 clones, with about 85% appearing a single time and over 10% taken by the ten largest. Sequencing was carried out using PBMCs. All receptors derive from a woman aged 40 to 50 in good health. Some clones in this sample may be carry-over from other donors' samples.

The chain combines TRBV5-1 with TRBJ1-2, with D perhaps TRBD1 (5 bases). Germline V gene sequence: CDR1 SGHRS, CDR2 YFSETQ. This CDR3 has 15 amino acids. The V gene lost 4 bases and the J gene lost 1 base, with 14 bases spanning the gap. CDR3 in amino acids: CASSRTLRGNYGYTF. The CDR3 coding sequence is TGCGCCAGCAGCCGGACCCTTAGGGGTAACTATGGCTACACCTTC.

The chain employs TRBV6-6 and TRBJ2-7, with D maybe TRBD2 (6 bases). Germline V gene lookup returns CDR1 MNHNY and CDR2 SVGAGI (reference sequence). Trimming removed 4 bases at V and 5 bases at J, with 12 bases between. This CDR3 comprises 13 residues. The CDR3 bases are TGTGCCAGCAGTTCGGGGGTCCGACACGAGCAGTACTTC. Its protein product is CASSSGVRHEQYF.

Only a few counts were recorded for this clone. The gene calls are TRBV5-5 and TRBJ2-7; 7 bases agree with TRBD1. Germline V CDR1 and CDR2: SGHKS, YYEKEE (reference sequence). V was clipped by 4 bases and J by 1 base; unmatched bases: 5. The CDR3 loop spans 14 amino acids. CDR3 bases: TGTGCCAGCAGCCCGACAGGGTCGTCCTACGAGCAGTACTTC. Its translation is CASSPTGSSYEQYF.

This clone was picked up many times. The J gene is TRBJ2-1, the V gene TRBV6-8; TRBD2 agrees at 8 bases. The V and J ends lost 2 bases and 6 bases, in that order; junction bases with no gene match: 6. Germline V CDR1 and CDR2: MNHGY, SAAAGT. The CDR3 is 15 amino acids. The CDR3 spells CASSYRREVPNEQFF. The CDR3 coding sequence is TGTGCCAGCAGTTACAGGCGGGAGGTTCCCAATGAGCAGTTCTTC.

The V call is TRBV27, the J call TRBJ2-7; a weak D match, TRBD2 (5 bases). The CDR3 length is 17 residues. Per germline, CDR1 MNHEY and CDR2 SMNVEV (reference sequence). Trimming removed 5 bases at V and 0 bases at J, with 20 bases between. The CDR3 loop is CASSPSGVQAYSYEQYF. As DNA, the CDR3 is TGTGCCAGCAGTCCCTCCGGGGTTCAAGCGTACTCCTACGAGCAGTACTTC.

This clone was observed once. This may be a read error: a much more frequent sequence differs by one nucleotide. The chain links TRBV9 to TRBJ2-2; TRBD1 agrees at 7 bases. This CDR3 is 16 amino acids long. J was trimmed by 8 bases and V by 4 bases; bases with no gene match: 14. Germline loops: CDR1 SGDLS, CDR2 YYNGEE. The CDR3 bases are TGTGCCAGCAGCTCCCGGACAGGCGCCATAGGGGGGGAGCTGTTTTTT. It encodes CASSSRTGAIGGELFF.

Remarks on this clone: A much bigger clone sits one base away, suggesting this may be a read error. The same CDR3 is also encoded by other DNA sequences in this sample. The J gene is TRBJ2-7, the V gene TRBV13; tentatively, D is TRBD1 (6 bases). This CDR3 spans 14 amino acids. Trimming shortened V by 8 bases and J by 6 bases, and 20 bases separated the two germline ends. Looked up from germline, CDR1 is PRHDT and CDR2 is FYEKMQ (reference sequence). CDR3 in amino acids: CASSLRGWRLEQYF. CDR3 coding DNA: TGTGCCAGCTCGTTGAGGGGGTGGCGGCTCGAGCAGTACTTC.

The rearrangement uses TRBV30 and TRBJ1-6; tentatively, D is TRBD1 (5 bases). The CDR3 runs to 14 residues. From germline, CDR1 is GTSNPN and CDR2 SVGIG (reference sequence). V was pared by 3 bases and J by 13 bases, with 19 bases between. The DNA of the CDR3 is TGTGCCTGGAGCACGGGGGAAACGAGTACGCCCCTCCACTTT. It translates to CAWSTGETSTPLHF.

This chain joins TRBV19 and TRBJ1-1, with a possible D match to TRBD1 (5 bases). Germline V gene sequence: CDR1 LNHDA, CDR2 SQIVND (reference sequence). This CDR3 region has 14 residues. Deletions cut 7 bases from V and 6 bases from J, with 18 bases between. The CDR3 loop reads CASTMGREVAEAFF. The DNA for the CDR3 is TGTGCCAGTACCATGGGCAGGGAAGTCGCTGAAGCTTTCTTT. Using reference TRBV19 and TRBJ1-1 for the parts outside the CDR3, the full variable domain is DGGITQSPKYLFRKEGQNVTLSCEQNLNHDAMYWYRQDPGQGLRLIYYSQIVNDFQKGDIAEGYSVSREKKESFPLTVTSAQKNPTAFYLCASTMGREVAEAFFGQGTRLTVV.

The rearrangement joins TRBV18 to TRBJ2-5; 7 bases align to TRBD2. The tail of the sequence fits TRBJ2-7 better, so the J call may be wrong. Germline V CDR1 and CDR2: KGHSH, LQKENI. The CDR3 totals 15 residues. This CDR3 is CASSPPGGGRYEQYF. The CDR3 DNA follows: TGTGCCAGCTCACCACCTGGGGGGGGACGGTACGAGCAGTACTTC.

This chain uses TRBV18 with TRBJ2-3; perhaps TRBD1 as D (6 bases). There are 13 residues in the CDR3. Germline CDR1 is KGHSH and CDR2 is LQKENI. Trimming took 8 bases from V and 6 from J, leaving 15 bases between them. CDR3 protein: CASEGDIRDTQYF. CDR3 nucleotide sequence: TGTGCCAGCGAAGGGGACATTAGGGATACGCAGTATTTT. Combining the CDR3 with reference TRBV18 and TRBJ2-3 gives the whole variable domain NAGVMQNPRHLVRRRGQEARLRCSPMKGHSHVYWYRQLPEEGLKFMVYLQKENIIDESGMPKERFSAEFPKEGPSILRIQQVVRGDSAAYFCASEGDIRDTQYFGPGTRLTVL.

With respect to this clone: Other DNA sequences in this specimen translate into the identical CDR3. The J gene is TRBJ2-1, the V gene TRBV28; TRBD2 might be the D (7 bases). Per germline, CDR1 MDHEN and CDR2 SYDVKM. The CDR3 spans 15 residues. V was shortened by 2 bases and J by 4 bases, with 12 bases between the two germline ends. The CDR3 sequence: CASSLRRGGYNEQFF. For the CDR3, the DNA is TGTGCCAGCAGTTTACGTAGGGGGGGATACAATGAGCAGTTCTTC.

The rearrangement joins TRBV5-4 to TRBJ2-4; tentative D call: TRBD1 (5 bases). Germline assignment: CDR1 SGHNT and CDR2 YYREEE (reference sequence). Between the trimmed V and J ends, which lost 4 bases and 5 bases, there was a span of 13 bases. The CDR3 extends over 14 amino acids. CDR3 amino acids: CASSPQGTENIQYF. The CDR3 nucleotides are TGTGCCAGCAGCCCGCAGGGTACCGAAAACATTCAGTACTTC.

This clone was seen at least ten times. This CDR3 is also generated by other DNA sequences in the sample. The chain combines TRBV29-1 with TRBJ1-2, with 7 bases fitting TRBD1. The CDR3 length is 13 residues. The ends lost 7 bases at V and 1 base at J; junction bases unmatched: 6. From germline, CDR1 is SQVTM and CDR2 ANQGSEA. The CDR3 spells CSAGTDFNYGYTF. The CDR3 DNA reads as TGCAGCGCCGGGACAGATTTTAACTATGGCTACACCTTC.

The V and J genes are TRBV5-1 and TRBJ1-1; D unclear. CDR3 size: 14 residues. V gave up 0 bases and J gave up 5 bases, with 11 bases separating them. Germline V CDR1 and CDR2: SGHRS, YFSETQ. The CDR3 spells CASSLGRGTTEAFF. The CDR3 bases are TGCGCCAGCAGCTTGGGGCGGGGAACAACTGAAGCTTTCTTT. Drawing the rest from reference TRBV5-1 and TRBJ1-1, the complete variable domain is KAGVTQTPRYLIKTRGQQVTLSCSPISGHRSVSWYQQTPGQGLQFLFEYFSETQRNKGNFPGRFSGRQFSNSRSEMNVSTLELGDSALYLCASSLGRGTTEAFFGQGTRLTVV.

This clone was counted a few times. This chain links TRBV6-5 with TRBJ2-1; no firm D call. Between the trimmed V and J ends, which lost 4 bases and 8 bases, there was a span of 9 bases. This CDR3 has 12 residues. Germline V gene data show CDR1 as MNHEY and CDR2 as SVGAGI. As DNA, the CDR3 is TGTGCCAGCAGTTCCGACTCCCATGAGCAGTTCTTC. Translation: CASSSDSHEQFF.

This clone showed up just a few times. In the same sample, other DNA sequences code for this CDR3. The chain combines TRBV5-4 with TRBJ2-5; D gene ambiguous. The CDR3 spans 12 residues. V was cut by 2 bases and J by 2 bases, with 4 bases left in between. CDR1 and CDR2 (germline): SGHNT, YYREEE (reference sequence). The CDR3: CASSLLQETQYF. CDR3 nucleotides: TGTGCCAGCAGCTTACTTCAAGAGACCCAGTACTTC.

In regard to this clone: At the DNA level, this CDR3 is encoded by other sequences in the same sample as well. J is TRBJ2-1 and V is TRBV19; no clear D. The CDR3 totals 12 residues. V dropped 4 bases and J dropped 4 bases, with 5 bases sitting between them. The germline CDR1 and CDR2 sequences are LNHDA and SQIVND (reference sequence). CDR3 in amino acids: CASSTQYNEQFF. The CDR3 nucleotides read TGTGCCAGTAGTACACAGTACAATGAGCAGTTCTTC. The full variable domain, in which reference TRBV19 and TRBJ2-1 provide the parts outside the CDR3, is DGGITQSPKYLFRKEGQNVTLSCEQNLNHDAMYWYRQDPGQGLRLIYYSQIVNDFQKGDIAEGYSVSREKKESFPLTVTSAQKNPTAFYLCASSTQYNEQFFGPGTRLTVL.

The chain links TRBV29-1 to TRBJ2-3; a possible D gene is TRBD2 (6 bases). V gave up 3 bases and J gave up 0 bases, with 10 bases separating them. The CDR3 runs to 14 residues. Germline CDR1 is SQVTM and CDR2 is ANQGSEA. The CDR3 bases are TGCAGCGTTGAGGGGCGGGGTAGCACAGATACGCAGTATTTT. Translation gives CSVEGRGSTDTQYF.

The chain recombines TRBV10-3 with TRBJ2-7, with 9 bases that match TRBD1. The CDR3 contains 12 residues. The V segment lost 11 bases and the J segment 3 bases; nucleotides outside the gene matches: 5. The germline gives CDR1 ENHRY, CDR2 SYGVKD. The CDR3 DNA follows: TGTGCCGCCAAGACAGGGGGCTACGAGCAGTACTTC. Its protein is CAAKTGGYEQYF.

This chain links TRBV6-1 with TRBJ2-2; D tentatively reads TRBD1 or TRBD2 (5 bases each). The V end was cut by 5 bases, the J end by 0 bases, with 10 bases between. The CDR3 runs to 15 residues. Germline-derived CDR1 and CDR2 are MNHNS and SASEGT. CDR3 protein: CASSPRGPNTGELFF. The CDR3 coding sequence is TGTGCCAGCAGTCCCCGGGGCCCGAACACCGGGGAGCTGTTTTTT.